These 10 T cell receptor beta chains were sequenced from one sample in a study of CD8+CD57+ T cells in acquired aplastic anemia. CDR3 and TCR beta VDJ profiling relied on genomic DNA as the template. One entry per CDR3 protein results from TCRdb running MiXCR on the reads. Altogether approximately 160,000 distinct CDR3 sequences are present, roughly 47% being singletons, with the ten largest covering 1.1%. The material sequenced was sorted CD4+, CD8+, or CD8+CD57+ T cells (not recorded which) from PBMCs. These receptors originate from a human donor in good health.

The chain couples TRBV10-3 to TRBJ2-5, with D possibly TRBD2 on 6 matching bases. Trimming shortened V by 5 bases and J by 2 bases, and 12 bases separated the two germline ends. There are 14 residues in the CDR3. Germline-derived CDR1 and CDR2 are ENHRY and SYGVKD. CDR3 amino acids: CAISPSGGQETQYF. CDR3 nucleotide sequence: TGTGCCATCAGTCCTAGTGGGGGGCAAGAGACCCAGTACTTC.

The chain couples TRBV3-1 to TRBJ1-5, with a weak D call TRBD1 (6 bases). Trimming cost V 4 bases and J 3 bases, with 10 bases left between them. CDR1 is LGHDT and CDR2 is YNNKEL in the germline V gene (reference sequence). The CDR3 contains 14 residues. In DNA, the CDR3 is TGTGCCAGCAGCCCGGACAGTTCCAATCAGCCCCAGCATTTT. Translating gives CASSPDSSNQPQHF.

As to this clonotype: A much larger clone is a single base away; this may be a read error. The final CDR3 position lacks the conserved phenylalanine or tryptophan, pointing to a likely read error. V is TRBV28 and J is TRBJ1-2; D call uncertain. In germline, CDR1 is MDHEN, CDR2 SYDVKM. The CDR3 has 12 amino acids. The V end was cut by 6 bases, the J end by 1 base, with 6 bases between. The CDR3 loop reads CASRRSNYGYTY. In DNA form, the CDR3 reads TGTGCCAGCAGGCGAAGTAACTATGGCTACACCTAC.

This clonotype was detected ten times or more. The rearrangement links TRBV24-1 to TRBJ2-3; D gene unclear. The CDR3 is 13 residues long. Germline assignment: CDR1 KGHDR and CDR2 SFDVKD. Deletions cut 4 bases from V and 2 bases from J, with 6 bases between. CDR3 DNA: TGTGCCACCAGTGACCCCCTCACAGATACGCAGTATTTT. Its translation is CATSDPLTDTQYF.

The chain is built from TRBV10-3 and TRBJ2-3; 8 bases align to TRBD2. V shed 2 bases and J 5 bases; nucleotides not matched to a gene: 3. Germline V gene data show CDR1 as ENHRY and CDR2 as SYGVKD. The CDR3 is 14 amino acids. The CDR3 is CAISERGGLDTQYF. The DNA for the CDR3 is TGTGCCATCAGTGAGCGGGGGGGCCTAGATACGCAGTATTTT.

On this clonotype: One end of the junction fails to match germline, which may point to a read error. In DNA form, the CDR3 reads TGCGCCAGCAGCCACGGACAGCCGCCGAAAGGAAACACCGTATATTTT. Translation: CASSHGQPPKGNTVYF. V gene TRBV4-1 combines with J gene TRBJ1-3; D may be TRBD1 (6 bases). CDR3 length: 16 residues. From germline, CDR1 is MGHRA and CDR2 YSYEKL.

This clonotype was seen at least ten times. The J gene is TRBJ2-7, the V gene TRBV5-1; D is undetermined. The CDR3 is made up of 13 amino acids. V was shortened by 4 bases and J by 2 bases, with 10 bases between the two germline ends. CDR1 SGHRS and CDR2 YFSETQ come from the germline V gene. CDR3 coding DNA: TGCGCCAGCAGCCTCGGACCGGCCTACGAGCAGTACTTC. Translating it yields CASSLGPAYEQYF.

In DNA, the CDR3 is TGTGCCAGCAGTGTGTCGGGACAGCAGGGCACAGATACGCAGTATTTT. It is translated as CASSVSGQQGTDTQYF. The J gene is TRBJ2-3, the V gene TRBV2; 7 bases match TRBD1. The junction had 8 bases not matched to a gene; V was cut back by 4 bases and J by 1 base. Looked up from germline, CDR1 is SNHLY and CDR2 is FYNNEI. The CDR3 runs to 16 residues.

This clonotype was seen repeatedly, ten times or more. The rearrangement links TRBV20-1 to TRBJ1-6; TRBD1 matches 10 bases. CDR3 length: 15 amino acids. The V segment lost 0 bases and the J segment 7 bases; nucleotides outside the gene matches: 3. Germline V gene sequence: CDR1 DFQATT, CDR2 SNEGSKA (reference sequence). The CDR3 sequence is CSAREQGQGNSPLHF. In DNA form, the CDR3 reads TGCAGTGCTAGAGAGCAGGGACAGGGGAATTCACCCCTCCACTTT.

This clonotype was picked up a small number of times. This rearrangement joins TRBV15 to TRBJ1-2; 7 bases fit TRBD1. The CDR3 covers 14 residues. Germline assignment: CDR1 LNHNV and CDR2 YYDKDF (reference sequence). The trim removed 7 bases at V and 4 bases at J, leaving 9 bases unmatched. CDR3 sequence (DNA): TGTGCCACCACCCCCAACCGGGACAGCTATGGCTACACCTTC. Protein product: CATTPNRDSYGYTF.